These T cell receptor beta chains were read from a single sample in a study of T cells in Graves' hyperthyroidism and ophthalmopathy. TCRdb used MiXCR to reprocess the multiplex PCR reads, holding one entry per CDR3 protein. Of approximately 590,000 distinct CDR3 sequences in the sample, roughly 50% are singletons; the top ten hold 8.2%. The sample consisted of peripheral blood or thyroid tissue (not recorded which). Every receptor here comes from a woman under 30 with Graves' hyperthyroidism. Both conserved end residues are part of each CDR3. Fields, in order: V gene, clone size, J gene, D gene, CDR3 protein, CDR3 DNA. D genes are given only for firm matches. Clone size is given for some rows only: seen once, a few or many times, or a class if the clone is expanded.

TRBV6-5	few	TRBJ1-6	-	CASSSMSSYNSPLHF	TGTGCCAGCAGTTCCATGAGCTCCTATAATTCACCCCTCCACTTT
TRBV9	many	TRBJ1-5	-	CASSRVGEQPQHF	TGTGCCAGCAGCCGGGTGGGGGAACAGCCCCAGCATTTT
TRBV2	-	TRBJ1-2	TRBD1	CASSLRDRGGYGYTF	TGTGCCAGCAGTCTCCGGGACAGGGGTGGCTATGGCTACACCTTC
TRBV7-1	-	TRBJ2-7	TRBD2	CASSSPGLAGGRYEQYF	TGTGCCAGCAGCTCCCCGGGACTAGCGGGAGGACGCTACGAGCAGTACTTC
TRBV29-1	-	TRBJ1-2	-	CSVRTESNYGYTF	TGCAGCGTCAGGACGGAATCTAACTATGGCTACACCTTC
TRBV6-5	-	TRBJ2-5	-	CASSILYPRSGSGLRETQYF	TGTGCCAGCAGCATACTCTACCCCCGGTCGGGTTCGGGTCTGAGGGAGACCCAGTACTTC
TRBV7-8	many	TRBJ2-5	TRBD2	CASSLAGAGAGETQYF	TGTGCCAGCAGCTTAGCCGGAGCGGGAGCGGGAGAGACCCAGTACTTC
TRBV20-1	-	TRBJ1-5	-	CSARMGNSNQPQHF	TGCAGTGCTAGAATGGGAAATAGCAATCAGCCCCAGCATTTT
TRBV24-1	once	TRBJ2-5	TRBD2	CATRDSSGNEETQYF	TGTGCCACCAGAGACTCTAGCGGGAATGAAGAGACCCAGTACTTC
TRBV10-3	few	TRBJ2-7	-	CATGYEREQYF	TGTGCCACGGGCTATGAACGAGAGCAGTACTTC
TRBV7-2	-	TRBJ2-7	-	CASRVRPGVHPYEQYF	TGTGCCAGCAGAGTTAGGCCCGGGGTTCACCCCTACGAGCAGTACTTC
TRBV2	few	TRBJ2-6	TRBD1	CASTKVMGTGQTGANVLTF	TGTGCCAGCACCAAGGTGATGGGGACAGGTCAGACTGGGGCCAACGTCCTGACTTTC
TRBV7-3	many	TRBJ1-5	-	CASSWGGGQPQHF	TGTGCCAGCAGCTGGGGGGGCGGTCAGCCCCAGCATTTT
TRBV7-9	-	TRBJ2-5	-	CASSLPRHLQETQYF	TGTGCCAGCAGTTTACCCAGACACCTCCAAGAGACCCAGTACTTC
TRBV29-1	-	TRBJ1-1	-	CSIPVSWNTEAFF	TGCAGCATTCCGGTTTCTTGGAACACTGAAGCTTTCTTT
TRBV6-1	-	TRBJ1-5	-	CASSEHKAYSNQPQHF	TGCGCCAGCAGTGAACATAAGGCGTATAGCAATCAGCCCCAGCATTTT
TRBV7-9	-	TRBJ2-7	TRBD2	CASSFVSGRAEQYF	TGTGCCAGCAGCTTTGTTAGTGGGAGGGCCGAGCAGTACTTC
TRBV5-1	few	TRBJ2-7	-	CASRLDYEQYF	TGCGCCAGCAGATTGGATTACGAGCAGTACTTC
TRBV6-1	-	TRBJ2-7	-	CASSARSEQYF	TGTGCCAGCAGTGCCCGCAGCGAGCAGTACTTC
TRBV29-1	-	TRBJ1-6	-	CSEDGDSPLHF	TGCAGCGAGGACGGCGATTCACCCCTCCACTTT
TRBV7-8	once	TRBJ1-5	-	CASSEGSPGGYQPQHF	TGTGCCAGCAGTGAAGGGAGCCCCGGGGGCTATCAGCCCCAGCATTTT
TRBV5-1	many	TRBJ1-2	-	CASSLEGRSYGYTF	TGCGCCAGCAGCTTGGAAGGCCGTAGCTATGGCTACACCTTC
TRBV6-5	-	TRBJ1-5	-	CAISYSGGNQPQHF	TGTGCCATCAGTTACTCGGGAGGGAATCAGCCCCAGCATTTT
TRBV12-3/TRBV12-4	-	TRBJ1-1	-	CASTARGATEAFF	TGTGCCAGCACCGCCAGGGGAGCCACTGAAGCTTTCTTT
TRBV9	-	TRBJ2-7	-	CASSVVPSRYEQYF	TGTGCCAGCAGCGTGGTCCCTTCTCGGTACGAGCAGTACTTC
TRBV24-1	-	TRBJ2-5	TRBD1	CATSDRTGEETQYF	TGTGCCACCAGTGATCGGACAGGGGAAGAGACCCAGTACTTC
TRBV7-2	-	TRBJ2-7	TRBD1	CASSLVTGVLNEQYF	TGTGCCAGCAGCTTGGTTACAGGGGTGCTTAACGAGCAGTACTTC
TRBV19	-	TRBJ2-7	-	CASSTPVLEEQYF	TGTGCCAGTAGTACCCCTGTCCTAGAGGAGCAGTACTTC
TRBV10-3	many	TRBJ1-1	-	CAISERYDTEAFF	TGTGCCATCAGTGAGAGGTATGACACTGAAGCTTTCTTT
TRBV15	-	TRBJ2-7	TRBD2	CATSESSGSYEQYF	TGTGCCACCAGCGAGTCTAGCGGTTCCTACGAGCAGTACTTC
TRBV7-2	many	TRBJ2-2	-	CASSPGRGELFF	TGTGCCAGCAGCCCCGGGCGCGGGGAGCTGTTTTTT
TRBV2	few	TRBJ2-2	-	CASSLEGRNTGELFF	TGTGCCAGCTCATTGGAGGGGCGAAACACCGGGGAGCTGTTTTTT
TRBV10-3	many	TRBJ1-5	-	CAISLESTNQPQHF	TGTGCCATCAGCCTCGAAAGTACCAATCAGCCCCAGCATTTT
TRBV7-2	few	TRBJ1-1	-	CASSPQPGQLNTEAFF	TGTGCCAGCAGCCCCCAGCCGGGACAACTGAACACTGAAGCTTTCTTT
TRBV12-3/TRBV12-4	-	TRBJ1-1	-	CASSLMQGDTEAFF	TGTGCCAGCAGTTTAATGCAGGGAGACACTGAAGCTTTCTTT
TRBV7-9	-	TRBJ2-7	-	CASSFGSGLLYEQYF	TGTGCCAGCAGCTTTGGATCGGGACTTCTCTACGAGCAGTACTTC
TRBV13	-	TRBJ2-7	-	CASSLGYRGGDYEQYF	TGTGCCAGCAGCTTAGGGTATAGGGGGGGAGACTACGAGCAGTACTTC
TRBV7-2	few	TRBJ2-7	TRBD2	CASSRGSGKGLEQYF	TGTGCCAGCAGCCGTGGTAGCGGGAAAGGGCTCGAGCAGTACTTC
TRBV20-1	few	TRBJ1-1	-	CSARTGGVYTEAFF	TGCAGTGCTAGAACCGGTGGTGTGTACACTGAAGCTTTCTTT
TRBV29-1	many	TRBJ1-1	TRBD1	CSGGGDDTEAFF	TGCAGCGGAGGGGGCGACGACACTGAAGCTTTCTTT
TRBV2	-	TRBJ2-7	TRBD2	CASMPLAGGNYEQYF	TGTGCCAGCATGCCTCTAGCGGGAGGTAACTACGAGCAGTACTTC
TRBV2	once	TRBJ2-7	TRBD1	CASTGQGGYEQYF	TGTGCCAGCACCGGACAGGGCGGATACGAGCAGTACTTC
TRBV7-9	many	TRBJ1-3	-	CASSGGDSGNTIYF	TGTGCCAGCAGCGGAGGGGACTCTGGAAACACCATATATTTT
TRBV29-1	-	TRBJ1-6	-	CSVAFGSGVQPLHF	TGCAGCGTTGCGTTCGGCTCGGGGGTTCAGCCCCTCCACTTT
TRBV7-2	few	TRBJ1-1	-	CASSSYWNTEAFF	TGTGCCAGCAGTTCTTATTGGAACACTGAAGCTTTCTTT
TRBV5-6	-	TRBJ1-2	-	CASSWEVPNYGYTF	TGTGCCAGCAGCTGGGAGGTTCCGAACTATGGCTACACCTTC
TRBV24-1	-	TRBJ2-5	TRBD1	CATSEGQGGRRETQYF	TGTGCCACCAGTGAGGGACAGGGCGGGAGACGGGAGACCCAGTACTTC
TRBV7-9	-	TRBJ1-1	TRBD1	CASSLASGTAAFF	TGTGCCAGCAGCTTAGCTAGTGGGACAGCAGCTTTCTTT
TRBV29-1	many	TRBJ1-1	-	CSAQGNTEAFF	TGCAGCGCACAGGGGAACACTGAAGCTTTCTTT
TRBV2	-	TRBJ1-1	-	CASGGNEAFF	TGTGCCAGCGGGGGTAATGAAGCTTTCTTT
TRBV10-3	many	TRBJ1-2	-	CAIREDRANYGYTF	TGTGCCATCAGGGAGGACAGAGCTAACTATGGCTACACCTTC
TRBV11-2	-	TRBJ2-1	-	CASSLGVGDNEQFF	TGTGCCAGCAGCTTAGGGGTGGGGGACAATGAGCAGTTCTTC
TRBV25-1	many	TRBJ1-1	TRBD1	CASSELTGHPEAFF	TGTGCCAGCAGTGAATTGACAGGGCATCCCGAAGCTTTCTTT
TRBV20-1	few	TRBJ1-1	TRBD1	CSASDRGRDTEAFF	TGCAGTGCTAGCGACAGGGGGCGGGACACTGAAGCTTTCTTT